This entry is about one T cell receptor beta chain. The data originate from a study of blood T cell repertoires in COVID-19. For the study at large: Acute and convalescent COVID-19 samples came from the United States, Italy and Spain. Nucleic acid was either cDNA or gDNA, and it came from T cells, B-cell-depleted T cells, or PBMCs.

V lost 1 base, J lost 2 bases, and 11 bases lay in between. The CDR3 consists of 15 residues. Germline CDR1 is MGHRA and CDR2 is YSYEKL. Original handling: For nucleated cells, counts were estimated from reference gene primer amplification. The protocol was immunoSEQ multiplex PCR, while the TCRdb copy is restricted to in-frame clones and leaves out a portion. V and J calls and clone size follow that table, whereas D and trimming were derived from the DNA. The repertoire holds about 60,000 clones, with around 80% as singletons. Source material: peripheral blood. The genes are TRBV4-1 and TRBJ2-5; no reliable D call. The receptor was isolated from an elderly woman with acute or convalescent COVID-19. CDR3 region: CASSQVASVQETQYF. Here the CDR3 DNA reads TGCGCCAGCAGCCAAGTGGCTAGTGTTCAAGAGACCCAGTACTTC.